Listed below are T cell receptor beta chains from one sample, sequenced in a study of T cell responses to AZD1222 COVID-19 vaccine. Measured with immunoSEQ multiplex PCR; TCRdb has only the in-frame clones, and not every one. The sample gives about 66,000 clones, around 74% of which show up once; approximately 23% is in the top ten. Here the sequenced sample was peripheral blood, taken on day 0 of MenACWY control vaccination. The receptors were sampled from an adult in good health. CDR3s include the opening cysteine and the closing phenylalanine or tryptophan. The D gene is left open where the match is weak. Clone size appears in some rows only: once, few, many, or a class for an expanded clone.

cdr3_nt | cdr3_aa | j_call | d_call | v_call | clone_size
TGTGCCAGCAGTTTACAGGCCAACACCGGGGAGCTGTTTTTT | CASSLQANTGELFF | TRBJ2-2 | NA | TRBV28 | NA
TGTGCCAGCAGTGACCACTACGAGCAGTACTTC | CASSDHYEQYF | TRBJ2-7 | NA | TRBV6-1 | NA
TGTGCCAGTAGTATTTCTCATGGGAGGAGAACTGGAAACACCATATATTTT | CASSISHGRRTGNTIYF | TRBJ1-3 | NA | TRBV19 | NA
TGTGCCTGGGCTCCGCGGGGAGGGTATGGCTACACCTTC | CAWAPRGGYGYTF | TRBJ1-2 | NA | TRBV30 | once
TGTGCCAGCAGCTTATTGACCTTGCGGGCCAGTAACTCCTACGAGCAGTACTTC | CASSLLTLRASNSYEQYF | TRBJ2-7 | NA | TRBV7-2 | NA
TGTGCCAGCACACCTAGGTTGGGGGGTTCCTACGAGCAGTACTTC | CASTPRLGGSYEQYF | TRBJ2-7 | NA | TRBV2 | NA
TGTGCCAGCAGTCGGGGCAATCAGCCCCAGCATTTT | CASSRGNQPQHF | TRBJ1-5 | NA | TRBV7-2 | NA
TGTGCCAGCAGTCCTCTGACGACAGATACGCAGTATTTT | CASSPLTTDTQYF | TRBJ2-3 | NA | TRBV6-1 | NA
TGTGCCAGCAGTTCGTTCGGGACCAACTATGGCTACACCTTC | CASSSFGTNYGYTF | TRBJ1-2 | NA | TRBV28 | NA
TGTGCCAGTAGTCAAGGGACAGATTATCAGCCCCAGCATTTT | CASSQGTDYQPQHF | TRBJ1-5 | TRBD1 | TRBV19 | NA
TGCGCCAGCAGCACCTCGGGGGCCACTGAAGCTTTCTTT | CASSTSGATEAFF | TRBJ1-1 | NA | TRBV4-1 | once
TGTGCCAGCAGCTTAGGTTCACCCCTCCACTTT | CASSLGSPLHF | TRBJ1-6 | NA | TRBV7-2 | NA
TGTGCCAGCAGCTTACCGGGACCCCCAGGGTACGAGCAGTACTTC | CASSLPGPPGYEQYF | TRBJ2-7 | NA | TRBV5-5 | NA
TGTGCCAGCAGACCGCAGGGGCGGTCGGATGGCTACACCTTC | CASRPQGRSDGYTF | TRBJ1-2 | NA | TRBV28 | NA
TGCGCCAGCAGCCCGATCGGGCGCTCCTATAATTCACCCCTCCACTTT | CASSPIGRSYNSPLHF | TRBJ1-6 | NA | TRBV4-1 | NA
TGTGCCAGCAGCTTGACAGGGGGCGGGACTGAAGCTTTCTTT | CASSLTGGGTEAFF | TRBJ1-1 | TRBD1 | TRBV7-8 | NA
TGTGCCAGCCGGTCCGATGGCTACACCTTC | CASRSDGYTF | TRBJ1-2 | NA | TRBV9 | NA
TGTGCCAGCAGTTTCACGGGATCGGATACGCAGTATTTT | CASSFTGSDTQYF | TRBJ2-3 | NA | TRBV28 | NA
TGTGCCAGCAGTGGTACCGGGGCCCCACGGCGAGCTTTCTTT | CASSGTGAPRRAFF | TRBJ1-1 | NA | TRBV2 | once
TGTGCCAGCAGCCCGACTTTCGGCGGGGGCATACCCCAGTACTTC | CASSPTFGGGIPQYF | TRBJ2-7 | NA | TRBV6-5 | NA
TGTGCCAGCAGCTTAGGCTCCTACAATGAGCAGTTCTTC | CASSLGSYNEQFF | TRBJ2-1 | NA | TRBV7-9 | NA
TGTGCCAGCAGTTTTAACGGGTATGGCTACACCTTC | CASSFNGYGYTF | TRBJ1-2 | NA | TRBV27 | NA
TGTGCCAGCAGCTTCAGGGGGCGGGGCACTGAAGCTTTCTTT | CASSFRGRGTEAFF | TRBJ1-1 | TRBD1 | TRBV3-1/TRBV3-2 | NA
TGTGCCAGCAGCCCTGATACTTCCTACGAGCAGTACTTC | CASSPDTSYEQYF | TRBJ2-7 | NA | TRBV7-2 | NA
TGTGCCAGTAGTGTTGACAGTTTCAATCAGCCCCAGCATTTT | CASSVDSFNQPQHF | TRBJ1-5 | NA | TRBV19 | NA